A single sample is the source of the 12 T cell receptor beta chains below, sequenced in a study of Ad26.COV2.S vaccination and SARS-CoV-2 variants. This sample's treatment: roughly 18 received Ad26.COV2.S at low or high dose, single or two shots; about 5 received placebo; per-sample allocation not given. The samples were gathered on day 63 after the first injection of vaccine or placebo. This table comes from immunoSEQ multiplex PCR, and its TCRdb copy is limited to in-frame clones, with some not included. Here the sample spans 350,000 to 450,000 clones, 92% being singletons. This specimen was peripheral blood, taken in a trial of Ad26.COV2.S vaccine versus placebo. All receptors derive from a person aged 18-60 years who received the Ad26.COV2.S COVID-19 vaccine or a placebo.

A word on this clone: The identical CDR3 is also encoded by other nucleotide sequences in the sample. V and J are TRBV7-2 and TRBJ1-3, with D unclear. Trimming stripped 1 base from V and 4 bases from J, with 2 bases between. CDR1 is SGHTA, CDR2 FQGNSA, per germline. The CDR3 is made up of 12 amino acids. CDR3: CASSLVGNTIYF. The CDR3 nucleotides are TGTGCCAGCAGCTTAGTAGGAAACACCATATATTTT. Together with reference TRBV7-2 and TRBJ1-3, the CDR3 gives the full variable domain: GAGVSQSPSNKVTEKGKDVELRCDPISGHTALYWYRQSLGQGLEFLIYFQGNSAPDKSGLPSDRFSAERTGGSVSTLTIQRTQQEDSAVYLCASSLVGNTIYFGEGSWLTVV.

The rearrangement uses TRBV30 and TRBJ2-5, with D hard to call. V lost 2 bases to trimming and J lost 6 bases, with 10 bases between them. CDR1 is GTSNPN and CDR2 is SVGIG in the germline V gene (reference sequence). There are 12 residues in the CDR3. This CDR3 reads CAWSLGYKTQYF. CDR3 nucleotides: TGTGCCTGGAGTCTGGGATACAAGACCCAGTACTTC.

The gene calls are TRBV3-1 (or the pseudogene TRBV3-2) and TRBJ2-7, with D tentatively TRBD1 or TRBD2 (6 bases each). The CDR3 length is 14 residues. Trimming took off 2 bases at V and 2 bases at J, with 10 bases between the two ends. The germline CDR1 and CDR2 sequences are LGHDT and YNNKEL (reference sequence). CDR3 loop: CASSQRGHAYEQYF. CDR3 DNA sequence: TGTGCCAGCAGCCAACGGGGGCACGCCTACGAGCAGTACTTC.

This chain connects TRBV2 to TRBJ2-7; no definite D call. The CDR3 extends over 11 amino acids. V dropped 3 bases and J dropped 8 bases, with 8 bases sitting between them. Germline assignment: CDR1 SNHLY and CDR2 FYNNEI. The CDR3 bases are TGTGCCAGCAGTGACCTAGGAAAGCAGTACTTC. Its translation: CASSDLGKQYF.

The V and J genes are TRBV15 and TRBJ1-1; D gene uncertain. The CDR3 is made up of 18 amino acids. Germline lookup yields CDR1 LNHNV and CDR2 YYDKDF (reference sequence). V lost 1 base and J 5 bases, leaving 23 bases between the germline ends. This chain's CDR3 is CATSRGVYTAGFGTEAFF. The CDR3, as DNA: TGTGCCACCAGCAGAGGAGTTTACACGGCGGGATTCGGGACTGAAGCTTTCTTT.

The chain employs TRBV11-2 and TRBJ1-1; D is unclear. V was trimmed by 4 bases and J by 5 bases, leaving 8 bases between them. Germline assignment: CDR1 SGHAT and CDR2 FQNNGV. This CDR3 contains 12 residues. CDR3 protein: CASSSWETEAFF. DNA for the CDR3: TGTGCCAGCAGCTCCTGGGAGACTGAAGCTTTCTTT.

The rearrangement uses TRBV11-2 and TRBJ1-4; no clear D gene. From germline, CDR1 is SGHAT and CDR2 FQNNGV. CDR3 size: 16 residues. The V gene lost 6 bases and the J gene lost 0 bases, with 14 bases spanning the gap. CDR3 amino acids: CASRQAGIATNEKLFF. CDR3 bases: TGTGCCAGCAGGCAAGCGGGGATTGCAACTAATGAAAAACTGTTTTTT. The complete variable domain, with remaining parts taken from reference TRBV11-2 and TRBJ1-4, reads EAGVAQSPRYKIIEKRQSVAFWCNPISGHATLYWYQQILGQGPKLLIQFQNNGVVDDSQLPKDRFSAERLKGVDSTLKIQPAKLEDSAVYLCASRQAGIATNEKLFFGSGTQLSVL.

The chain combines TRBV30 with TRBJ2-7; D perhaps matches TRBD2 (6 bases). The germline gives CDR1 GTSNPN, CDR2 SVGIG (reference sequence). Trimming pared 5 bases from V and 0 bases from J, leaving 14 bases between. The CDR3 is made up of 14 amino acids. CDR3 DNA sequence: TGTGCCTGGTGTCTGCGGGGATACTCCTACGAGCAGTACTTC. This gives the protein CAWCLRGYSYEQYF.

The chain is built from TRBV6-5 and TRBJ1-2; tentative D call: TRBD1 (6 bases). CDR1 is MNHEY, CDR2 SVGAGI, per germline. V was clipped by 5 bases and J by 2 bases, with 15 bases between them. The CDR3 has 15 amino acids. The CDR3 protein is CASSPLSTGNYGYTF. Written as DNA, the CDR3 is TGTGCCAGCAGTCCTTTATCTACAGGGAACTATGGCTACACCTTC.

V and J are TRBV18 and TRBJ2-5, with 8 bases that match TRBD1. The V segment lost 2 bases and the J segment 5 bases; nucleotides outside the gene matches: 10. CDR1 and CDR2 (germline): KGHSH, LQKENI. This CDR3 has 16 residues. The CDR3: CASSPLLSGGMETQYF. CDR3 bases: TGTGCCAGCTCACCATTGTTGTCAGGGGGCATGGAGACCCAGTACTTC.

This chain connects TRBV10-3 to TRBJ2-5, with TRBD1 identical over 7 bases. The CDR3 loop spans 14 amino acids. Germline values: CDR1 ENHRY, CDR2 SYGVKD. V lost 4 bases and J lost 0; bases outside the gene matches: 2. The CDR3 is CAISGGQHQETQYF. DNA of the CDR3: TGTGCCATCAGTGGGGGACAGCACCAAGAGACCCAGTACTTC.

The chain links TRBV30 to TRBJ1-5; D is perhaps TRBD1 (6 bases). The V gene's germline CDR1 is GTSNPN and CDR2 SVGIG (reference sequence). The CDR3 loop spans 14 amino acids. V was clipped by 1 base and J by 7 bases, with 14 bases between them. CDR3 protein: CAWSANLQGQPQHF. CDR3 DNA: TGTGCCTGGAGTGCGAACTTACAGGGACAGCCCCAGCATTTT.